The clone carrying this TCR beta chain was seen at least ten times. The antigen is not known. Preparation of TCR beta libraries was done by quantitative 5'-RACE with molecular barcodes. Using its own MiXCR run on the 5' RACE reads, TCRdb lists one record per CDR3 protein. The table lists about 140,000 distinct CDR3 sequences, 6.5% to 8.5% of them singletons. The record originates from a study of CD8 T cells in ankylosing spondylitis. General observations from the study: The study identified a TCR beta motif of roughly eight highly homologous variants that appeared characteristic of ankylosing spondylitis blood. Matched ankylosing spondylitis synovial fluid reportedly showed significant enrichment of disease-linked clones.

Germline values: CDR1 SGHTA, CDR2 FQGNSA. Trimming cost V 5 bases and J 7 bases, with 14 bases left between them. The length of the CDR3 is 14 residues. The chain employs TRBV7-2 and TRBJ1-4; no reliable D call. The receptor was isolated from a male donor with ankylosing spondylitis. The specimen was synovial fluid, either unsorted or a sorted T cell fraction (not recorded which). The CDR3 DNA reads TGTGCCAGCAGCATACAAGATGAGGCTGAAAAACTGTTTTTT. Translating it yields CASSIQDEAEKLFF.